The 11 T cell receptor beta chains below were found in one sample sequenced in a study of blood T cell repertoires in COVID-19. Sequenced by immunoSEQ multiplex PCR; TCRdb stores in-frame clones only, minus some. The table has a few hundred thousand clones, 70% to 90% seen once. Sequences were obtained from peripheral blood. These receptors were taken from a woman aged 30 to 39 with COVID-19, enrolled during active disease.

The V and J genes are TRBV6-2 or TRBV6-3 and TRBJ1-5, with 8 bases identical to TRBD1. The CDR3 is made up of 14 amino acids. Unmatched junction bases numbered 4, after V lost 4 bases and J lost 5 bases. Germline-derived CDR1 and CDR2 are MNHEY and SVGEGT. The CDR3 sequence: CASSLTGGYQPQHF. CDR3 sequence (DNA): TGTGCCAGCAGTTTAACAGGGGGGTATCAGCCCCAGCATTTT.

This clone appeared many times. V gene TRBV6-4 combines with J gene TRBJ1-5, with D unclear. CDR1 is MRHNA and CDR2 is SNTAGT in the germline V gene. Trimming took 5 bases from V and 1 from J, leaving 6 bases between them. The CDR3 covers 13 residues. CDR3 amino acids: CASSIGSNQPQHF. CDR3 in DNA: TGTGCCAGCAGTATCGGGAGCAATCAGCCCCAGCATTTT.

This clone was seen a single time. This sequence joins TRBV3-1 (or the pseudogene TRBV3-2) and TRBJ2-7; weak D call: TRBD1 (6 bases). Germline CDR1 reads LGHDT; CDR2 reads YNNKEL (reference sequence). CDR3 length: 15 residues. Between the trimmed V and J ends, which lost 2 bases and 2 bases, there was a span of 13 bases. CDR3 region: CASSQSSGAPYEQYF. The CDR3, as DNA: TGTGCCAGCAGCCAATCTTCAGGGGCCCCCTACGAGCAGTACTTC.

The rearrangement joins TRBV19 to TRBJ2-1; the D gene is possibly TRBD2 (6 bases). Trimming removed 6 bases at V and 1 base at J, with 19 bases between. Germline-derived CDR1 and CDR2 are LNHDA and SQIVND (reference sequence). This CDR3 region has 17 residues. The CDR3, as DNA: TGTGCCAGTAGCCCCTCGGGACTTACTACTTCCTACAATGAGCAGTTCTTC. This gives the protein CASSPSGLTTSYNEQFF.

The chain uses TRBV18 and TRBJ1-2, with 8 bases matching TRBD1. V gave up 0 bases and J gave up 3 bases; unmatched junction bases: 6. The CDR3 sequence is 16 residues long. Germline assignment: CDR1 KGHSH and CDR2 LQKENI. The CDR3 coding sequence is TGTGCCAGCTCACCACCGGACAGGGAAAATTACTATGGCTACACCTTC. It translates to CASSPPDRENYYGYTF. Using reference TRBV18 and TRBJ1-2 for the parts outside the CDR3, the full variable domain is NAGVMQNPRHLVRRRGQEARLRCSPMKGHSHVYWYRQLPEEGLKFMVYLQKENIIDESGMPKERFSAEFPKEGPSILRIQQVVRGDSAAYFCASSPPDRENYYGYTFGSGTRLTVV.

J is TRBJ2-5 and V is TRBV11-3; D is unresolved. The CDR3 is made up of 14 amino acids. The V gene's germline CDR1 is SGHNT and CDR2 YENEEA. V dropped 0 bases and J dropped 1 base, with 6 bases sitting between them. Written as DNA, the CDR3 is TGTGCCAGCAGCTTAGATCCCAGCCAAGAGACCCAGTACTTC. Translating it yields CASSLDPSQETQYF.

This chain joins TRBV24-1 and TRBJ2-2, with TRBD2 identical over 10 bases. Trimming removed 2 bases from V and 6 bases from J; junction bases left unmatched: 8. Germline loops: CDR1 KGHDR, CDR2 SFDVKD. The CDR3 spans 17 residues. The CDR3 DNA reads as TGTGCCACCAGTGATTCGCCGAGCGGGAGGGCCGCCGGGGAGCTGTTTTTT. The encoded protein is CATSDSPSGRAAGELFF.

The chain employs TRBV2 and TRBJ1-5; 7 positions agree with TRBD1. Per germline, CDR1 SNHLY and CDR2 FYNNEI. The CDR3 runs 13 residues. V lost 7 bases and J lost 10; bases outside the gene matches: 10. The CDR3 loop reads CASMGTARSPQHF. CDR3 coding DNA: TGTGCCAGCATGGGGACAGCTCGGAGCCCCCAGCATTTT. The variable domain in full, with the rest retrieved from reference TRBV2 and TRBJ1-5, is EPEVTQTPSHQVTQMGQEVILRCVPISNHLYFYWYRQILGQKVEFLVSFYNNEISEKSEIFDDQFSVERPDGSNFTLKIRSTKLEDSAMYFCASMGTARSPQHFGDGTRLSIL.

The chain links TRBV28 to TRBJ1-2; 7 bases line up with TRBD1. Germline trimming cut 2 bases from V and 3 bases from J; bases unmatched to any gene: 3. This CDR3 is 14 amino acids long. The germline gives CDR1 MDHEN, CDR2 SYDVKM. The CDR3 protein is CASSLGRGDYGYTF. CDR3 nucleotide sequence: TGTGCCAGCAGTTTAGGCAGGGGGGACTATGGCTACACCTTC.

The chain recombines TRBV7-8 with TRBJ2-7; 7 nucleotides align to TRBD2. The CDR3 covers 19 residues. Trimming cost V 5 bases and J 4 bases; bases outside gene matches: 23. Germline-derived CDR1 and CDR2 are SGHVS and FQNEAQ. The CDR3 loop is CASSPQRAVWRESGYEQYV. CDR3 coding DNA: TGTGCCAGCAGCCCCCAGAGGGCAGTTTGGCGGGAGTCAGGTTACGAGCAGTACGTC.

The V call is TRBV10-3, the J call TRBJ1-5; 10 bases are a match to TRBD1. J gave up 6 bases and V 6 bases, and 8 bases lay outside the gene matches. Per germline, CDR1 ENHRY and CDR2 SYGVKD. The CDR3 has 15 amino acids. CDR3 bases: TGTGCCATCAGGACGGACAGGGGGAACGGTCAGCCCCAGCATTTT. Encoded protein: CAIRTDRGNGQPQHF.